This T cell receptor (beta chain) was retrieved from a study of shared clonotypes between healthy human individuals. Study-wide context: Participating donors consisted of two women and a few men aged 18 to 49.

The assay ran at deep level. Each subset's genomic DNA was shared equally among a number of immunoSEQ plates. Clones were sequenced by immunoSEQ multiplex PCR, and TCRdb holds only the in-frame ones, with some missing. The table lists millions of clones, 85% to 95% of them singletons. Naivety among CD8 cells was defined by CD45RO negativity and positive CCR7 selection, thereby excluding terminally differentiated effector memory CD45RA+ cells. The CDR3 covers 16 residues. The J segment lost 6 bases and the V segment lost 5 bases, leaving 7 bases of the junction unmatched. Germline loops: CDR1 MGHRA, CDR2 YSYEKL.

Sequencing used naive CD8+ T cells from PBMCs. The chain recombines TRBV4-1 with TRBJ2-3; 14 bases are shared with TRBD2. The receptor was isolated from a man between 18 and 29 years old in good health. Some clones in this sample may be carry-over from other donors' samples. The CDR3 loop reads CASSYGLAGGVDTQYF. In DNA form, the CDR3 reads TGCGCCAGCAGCTACGGACTAGCGGGAGGTGTGGATACGCAGTATTTT.